These 8 T cell receptor beta chains came from one sample sequenced in a study of human T cells and chemical hapten exposure. Time point noted: pre-sensitization, week 0. The treatment is: therapeutic diphenylcyclopropenone sensitization with weekly scalp DPC. TCRdb passed the RACE reads through MiXCR, listing each CDR3 protein once. This table has 84,000 or so distinct CDR3 sequences, 8.5% appearing once. The material was whole blood, obtained in connection with sensitization to the hapten diphenylcyclopropenone (DPC). These receptors were collected from a man between 35 and 55 years old with alopecia areata. Some clones in this sample may be carry-over from other donors' samples.

This clonotype was seen more than once but under ten times. The J gene is TRBJ2-5, the V gene TRBV20-1; D could derive from TRBD1 or TRBD2 (6 bases each). Germline CDR1 reads DFQATT; CDR2 reads SNEGSKA (reference sequence). This CDR3 contains 14 residues. V was cut by 7 bases and J by 5 bases, with 20 bases left in between. The CDR3 DNA reads as TGCAGTGTGGGGGGCTCTGAGGGGTACGAGACCCAGTACTTC. Its translation is CSVGGSEGYETQYF.

In this sample, this clonotype turned up a few times. The chain is built from TRBV7-6 and TRBJ2-5, with 10 bases that match TRBD2. This CDR3 contains 16 residues. Germline V gene data show CDR1 as SGHVS and CDR2 as FNYEAQ. The junction had 11 bases not matched to a gene; V was cut back by 5 bases and J by 5 bases. The CDR3 DNA sequence: TGTGCCAGCAGCCCAACCCCCCTAGCGGGAGTTGAGACCCAGTACTTC. Translation gives CASSPTPLAGVETQYF.

This clonotype was counted between two and nine times. The CDR3 nucleotides read TGCGCCAGCAGCCAGAAACCTGGGGCAGTAATGAACACTGAAGCTTTCTTT. This sequence encodes CASSQKPGAVMNTEAFF. The chain joins TRBV4-3 to TRBJ1-1; D is perhaps TRBD1 (5 bases). Trimming took 3 bases from V and 0 from J, leaving 17 bases between them. This CDR3 is 17 amino acids long. Germline values: CDR1 LGHNA, CDR2 YSLEER.

The rearrangement links TRBV6-6 to TRBJ2-6, with 7 nucleotides matching TRBD2. Germline CDR1 and CDR2: MNHNY and SVGAGI (reference sequence). This CDR3 spans 17 amino acids. The V and J ends lost 0 bases and 4 bases, in that order; junction bases with no gene match: 6. The CDR3 loop is CASSYSRGGRGANVLTF. The CDR3 DNA follows: TGTGCCAGCAGTTACTCGAGGGGAGGGAGGGGGGCCAACGTCCTGACTTTC.

This clonotype has a handful of counts. The chain employs TRBV5-4 and TRBJ2-4; no definite D call. V lost 4 bases and J 3 bases, leaving 17 bases between the germline ends. The CDR3 contains 16 residues. Germline lookup yields CDR1 SGHNT and CDR2 YYREEE (reference sequence). The CDR3 bases are TGTGCCAGCAGCCCGGGTCCCGTCCCCGACAAAAACATTCAGTACTTC. Translating it yields CASSPGPVPDKNIQYF.

The V gene is TRBV6-2 or TRBV6-3, the J gene TRBJ2-5, with no clear D. Trimming removed 2 bases from V and 7 bases from J, with 11 bases in between. Germline V gene sequence: CDR1 MNHEY, CDR2 SVGEGT. The CDR3 is 13 amino acids. CDR3 sequence (DNA): TGTGCCAGCAGTTACGGATCCGTCGGGACCCAGTACTTC. Its protein product is CASSYGSVGTQYF.

This clonotype has a handful of counts. The chain has TRBV6-5 and TRBJ2-2, with D tentatively TRBD2 (6 bases). V was trimmed by 4 bases and J by 2 bases, leaving 11 bases between them. CDR1 is MNHEY, CDR2 SVGAGI, per germline. There are 15 residues in the CDR3. For the CDR3, the DNA is TGTGCCAGCAGTTCCGGGACTTTCAACACCGGGGAGCTGTTTTTT. Translating it yields CASSSGTFNTGELFF.

The chain couples TRBV18 to TRBJ2-3; D call uncertain. The V end was cut by 4 bases, the J end by 2 bases, with 13 bases between. The CDR3 totals 15 residues. The germline V gene encodes CDR1 KGHSH and CDR2 LQKENI. The CDR3 DNA is TGTGCCAGCTCACTTCTGGAGAGTTCCACAGATACGCAGTATTTT. As protein: CASSLLESSTDTQYF.